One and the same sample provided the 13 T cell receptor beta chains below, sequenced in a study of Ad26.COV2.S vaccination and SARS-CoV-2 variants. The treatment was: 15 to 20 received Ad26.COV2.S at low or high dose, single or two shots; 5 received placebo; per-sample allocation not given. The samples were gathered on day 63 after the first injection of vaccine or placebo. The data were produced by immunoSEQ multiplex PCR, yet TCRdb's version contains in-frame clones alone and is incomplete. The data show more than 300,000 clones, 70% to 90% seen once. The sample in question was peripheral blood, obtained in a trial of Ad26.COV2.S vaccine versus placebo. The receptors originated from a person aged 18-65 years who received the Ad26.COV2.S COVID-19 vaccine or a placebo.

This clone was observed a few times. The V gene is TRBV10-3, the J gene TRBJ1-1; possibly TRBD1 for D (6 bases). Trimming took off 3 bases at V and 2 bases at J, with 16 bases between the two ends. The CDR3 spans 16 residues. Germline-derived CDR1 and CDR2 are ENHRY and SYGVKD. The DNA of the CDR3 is TGTGCCATCAGTGAAAGAGGGGGGACGGTCAACACTGAAGCTTTCTTT. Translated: CAISERGGTVNTEAFF.

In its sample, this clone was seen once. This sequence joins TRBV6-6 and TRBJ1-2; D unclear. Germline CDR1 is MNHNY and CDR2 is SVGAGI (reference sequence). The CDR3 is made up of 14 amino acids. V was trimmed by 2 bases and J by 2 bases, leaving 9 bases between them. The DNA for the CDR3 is TGTGCCAGCAGTTACCCGACGGCAAACTATGGCTACACCTTC. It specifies CASSYPTANYGYTF.

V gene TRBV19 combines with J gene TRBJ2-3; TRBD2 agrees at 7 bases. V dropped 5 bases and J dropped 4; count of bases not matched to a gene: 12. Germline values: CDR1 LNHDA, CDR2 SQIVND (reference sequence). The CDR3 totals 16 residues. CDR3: CASSSTSAVSPDTQYF. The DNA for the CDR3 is TGTGCCAGTAGTTCTACTAGCGCGGTCTCTCCAGATACGCAGTATTTT.

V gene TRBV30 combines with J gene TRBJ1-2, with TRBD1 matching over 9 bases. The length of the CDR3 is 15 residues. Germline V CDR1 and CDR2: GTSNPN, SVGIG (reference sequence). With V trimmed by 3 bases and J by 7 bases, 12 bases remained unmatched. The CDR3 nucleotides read TGTGCCTGGAGCCGTCCCGGGACAGGGACCGGTGGCTACACCTTC. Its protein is CAWSRPGTGTGGYTF.

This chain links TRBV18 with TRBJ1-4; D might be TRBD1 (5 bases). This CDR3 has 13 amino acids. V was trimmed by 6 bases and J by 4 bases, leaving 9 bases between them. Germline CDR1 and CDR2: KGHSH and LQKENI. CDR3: CASSRDLNEKLFF. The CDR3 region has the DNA TGTGCCAGCTCGCGGGACCTTAATGAAAAACTGTTTTTT.

In DNA, the CDR3 is TGTGCCAGCAGCTTACCGACAGGGGGGAACACTGAAGCTTTCTTT. As protein: CASSLPTGGNTEAFF. V and J are TRBV9 and TRBJ1-1; 9 positions agree with TRBD1. The germline V gene has CDR1 SGDLS and CDR2 YYNGEE. The CDR3 length is 15 residues. Trimming cost V 4 bases and J 1 base; bases outside gene matches: 5.

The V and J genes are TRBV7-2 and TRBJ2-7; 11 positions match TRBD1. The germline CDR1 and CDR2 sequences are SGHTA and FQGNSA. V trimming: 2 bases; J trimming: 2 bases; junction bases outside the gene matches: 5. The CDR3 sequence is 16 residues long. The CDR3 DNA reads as TGTGCCAGCAGCTTATCTGGGACAGGGGGACCCTACGAGCAGTACTTC. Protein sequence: CASSLSGTGGPYEQYF. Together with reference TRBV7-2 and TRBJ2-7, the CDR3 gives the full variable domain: GAGVSQSPSNKVTEKGKDVELRCDPISGHTALYWYRQSLGQGLEFLIYFQGNSAPDKSGLPSDRFSAERTGGSVSTLTIQRTQQEDSAVYLCASSLSGTGGPYEQYFGPGTRLTVT.

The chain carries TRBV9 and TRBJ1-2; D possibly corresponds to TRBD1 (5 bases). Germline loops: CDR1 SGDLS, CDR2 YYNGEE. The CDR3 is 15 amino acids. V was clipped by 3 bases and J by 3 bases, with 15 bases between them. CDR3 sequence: CASSEYSGVDYGYTF. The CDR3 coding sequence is TGTGCCAGCAGCGAATACTCGGGGGTAGACTATGGCTACACCTTC.

CDR3: CASSSVFAGGLNTEAFF. For the CDR3, the DNA is TGTGCCAGCAGCTCCGTATTTGCCGGCGGATTGAACACTGAAGCTTTCTTT. The chain is built from TRBV9 and TRBJ1-1; D call uncertain. Germline CDR1 and CDR2: SGDLS and YYNGEE. V lost 4 bases, J lost 0 bases, and 19 bases lay in between. This CDR3 contains 17 residues.

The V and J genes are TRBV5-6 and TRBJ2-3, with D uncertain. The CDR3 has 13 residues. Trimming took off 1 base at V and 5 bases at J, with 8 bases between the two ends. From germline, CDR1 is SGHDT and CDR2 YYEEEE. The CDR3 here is CASSLSAEDTQYF. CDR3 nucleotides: TGTGCCAGCAGCTTGTCGGCGGAAGATACGCAGTATTTT.

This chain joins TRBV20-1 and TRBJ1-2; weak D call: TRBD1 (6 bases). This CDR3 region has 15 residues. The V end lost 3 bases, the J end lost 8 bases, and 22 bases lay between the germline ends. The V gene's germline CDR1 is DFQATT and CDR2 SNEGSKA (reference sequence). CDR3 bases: TGCAGTGCTAGTTTACCCGCTTTAGCAGGGGAAGGCTACACCTTC. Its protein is CSASLPALAGEGYTF.

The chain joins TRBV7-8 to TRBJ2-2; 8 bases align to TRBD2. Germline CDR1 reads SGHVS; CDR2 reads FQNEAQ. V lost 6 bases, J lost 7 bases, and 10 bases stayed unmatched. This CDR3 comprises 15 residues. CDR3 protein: CASRFERGRSGELFF. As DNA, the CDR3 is TGTGCCAGCAGGTTCGAGCGGGGGCGCAGCGGGGAGCTGTTTTTT.

The CDR3 coding sequence is TGTGCCATCAGATCTAGCGGCGGGGAGACCCAGTACTTC. Amino acid sequence: CAIRSSGGETQYF. The rearrangement uses TRBV10-3 and TRBJ2-5, with 7 nucleotides matching TRBD2. This CDR3 comprises 13 residues. The germline V gene encodes CDR1 ENHRY and CDR2 SYGVKD. V shed 6 bases and J 5 bases; nucleotides not matched to a gene: 6.